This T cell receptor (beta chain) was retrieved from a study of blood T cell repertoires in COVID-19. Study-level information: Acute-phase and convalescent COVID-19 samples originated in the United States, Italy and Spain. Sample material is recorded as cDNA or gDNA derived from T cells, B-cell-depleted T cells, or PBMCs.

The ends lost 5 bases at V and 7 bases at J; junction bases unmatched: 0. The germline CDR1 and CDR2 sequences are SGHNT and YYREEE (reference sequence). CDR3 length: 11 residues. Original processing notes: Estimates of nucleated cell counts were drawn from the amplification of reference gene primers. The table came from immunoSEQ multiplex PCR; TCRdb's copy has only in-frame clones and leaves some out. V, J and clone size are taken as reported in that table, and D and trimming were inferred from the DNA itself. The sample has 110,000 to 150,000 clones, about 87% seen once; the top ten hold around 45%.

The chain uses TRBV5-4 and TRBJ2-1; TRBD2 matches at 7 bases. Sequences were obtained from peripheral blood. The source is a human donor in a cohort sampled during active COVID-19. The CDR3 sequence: CASRGGNEQFF. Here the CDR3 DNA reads TGTGCCAGCAGGGGGGGGAATGAGCAGTTCTTC. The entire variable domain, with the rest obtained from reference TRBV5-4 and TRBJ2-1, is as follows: ETGVTQSPTHLIKTRGQQVTLRCSSQSGHNTVSWYQQALGQGPQFIFQYYREEENGRGNFPPRFSGLQFPNYSSELNVNALELDDSALYLCASRGGNEQFFGPGTRLTVL.